The 32 T cell receptor beta chains reported below all come from one sample, sequenced in a study of cytomegalovirus exposure and HLA in healthy donors (dated by TCRdb to the late 2010s). The method behind the library was the immunoSEQ multiplex PCR assay. A mixture of 60 forward primers for TCR Vbeta segments and 13 reverse primers for TCR Jbeta segments was used in the multiplex PCR. The source is immuneACCESS, and TCRdb retained only in-frame sequences with V and J called. Part of the clones is not carried over; for the studies checked, unresolved V genes explain less than half of this, and the remainder is unexplained. Within this sample are approximately 200,000 clones, with roughly 75% of them counted one time only. In total, the top ten clones hold about 4.6% of the sample. Sequencing was done on a sample of PBMCs. The receptors shown here come from a man younger than 40 in good health and CMV-seropositive.

This chain joins TRBV18 and TRBJ1-1; D unclear. Germline V gives CDR1 KGHSH, CDR2 LQKENI. The CDR3 extends over 15 amino acids. V lost 3 bases and J 4 bases, leaving 15 bases between the germline ends. CDR3 amino acids: CASSPVGQAGTEAFF. CDR3 sequence (DNA): TGTGCCAGCTCACCTGTGGGCCAGGCGGGCACTGAAGCTTTCTTT.

This clone has a single count. The CDR3, as DNA: TGCGCCAGCAGACCGGGGACAGGGAGCTACAATGAGCAGTTCTTC. Its translation: CASRPGTGSYNEQFF. This sequence joins TRBV4-3 and TRBJ2-1, with 9 positions matching TRBD1. Germline V CDR1 and CDR2: LGHNA, YSLEER. V gave up 6 bases and J gave up 3 bases; unmatched junction bases: 6. The CDR3 has 15 amino acids.

The chain has TRBV18 and TRBJ1-2, with unresolved D. Per germline, CDR1 KGHSH and CDR2 LQKENI. Deletions cut 3 bases from V and 1 base from J, with 6 bases between. The CDR3 runs 13 residues. CDR3 region: CASSPNSNYGYTF. The CDR3 DNA sequence: TGTGCCAGCTCACCCAACAGTAACTATGGCTACACCTTC.

The J gene is TRBJ1-1, the V gene TRBV10-3, with a possible D match to TRBD1 (6 bases). V lost 5 bases and J lost 4, with 14 bases in between. This CDR3 region has 14 residues. Germline assignment: CDR1 ENHRY and CDR2 SYGVKD. The CDR3 loop is CAISTGRGGTEAFF. CDR3 bases: TGTGCCATCAGTACGGGGAGAGGGGGCACTGAAGCTTTCTTT.

The chain is built from TRBV7-2 and TRBJ2-7, with TRBD2 matching 8 bases. Trimming at V came to 1 base and at J to 1 base, leaving 3 bases not matched to a gene. Looked up from germline, CDR1 is SGHTA and CDR2 is FQGNSA. The CDR3 sequence is 15 residues long. CDR3 sequence reads: CASSLERGGSYEQYF. As DNA, the CDR3 is TGTGCCAGCAGCTTAGAACGCGGGGGGTCCTACGAGCAGTACTTC.

This clone was recorded a few times. This chain connects TRBV5-6 to TRBJ2-6; possible D gene TRBD2, 5 bases. Deletions cut 4 bases from V and 3 bases from J, with 8 bases between. This CDR3 spans 14 amino acids. Germline V gene sequence: CDR1 SGHDT, CDR2 YYEEEE. The CDR3 bases are TGTGCCAGCAGCGTGGACTTTGGGGCCAACGTCCTGACTTTC. This translates into CASSVDFGANVLTF.

The V and J genes are TRBV7-9 and TRBJ2-7; 9 bases are a match to TRBD1. This CDR3 comprises 13 residues. Unmatched junction bases numbered 5, after V lost 9 bases and J lost 2 bases. Germline V gives CDR1 SEHNR, CDR2 FQNEAQ (reference sequence). This CDR3 reads CASAQGAAYEQYF. The CDR3 DNA reads TGTGCCAGTGCACAGGGGGCCGCCTACGAGCAGTACTTC.

V and J are TRBV6-1 and TRBJ1-5; D not resolved. The CDR3 runs to 16 residues. V was clipped by 0 bases and J by 5 bases, with 14 bases between them. Germline lookup yields CDR1 MNHNS and CDR2 SASEGT. The DNA for the CDR3 is TGTGCCAGCAGTGAAGCGGGTGGAGGAGGGTATCAGCCCCAGCATTTT. Amino acids: CASSEAGGGGYQPQHF.

The V gene is TRBV6-1, the J gene TRBJ2-5; TRBD2 matches at 10 bases. The germline gives CDR1 MNHNS, CDR2 SASEGT. V lost 4 bases and J lost 5; bases outside the gene matches: 16. The CDR3 is 18 residues long. The CDR3 is CASSARPGQASGGETQYF. CDR3 sequence (DNA): TGTGCCAGCAGTGCCAGGCCGGGACAGGCTAGCGGGGGCGAGACCCAGTACTTC.

This chain uses TRBV30 with TRBJ1-2; weak D call: TRBD1 (6 bases). Trimming took off 0 bases at V and 7 bases at J, with 12 bases between the two ends. The CDR3 has 13 residues. Germline V CDR1 and CDR2: GTSNPN, SVGIG (reference sequence). Written as DNA, the CDR3 is TGTGCCTGGAGTGTAGTACAGGGTGGTGGCTACACCTTC. It is translated as CAWSVVQGGGYTF.

The sample holds a few counts of this clone. The CDR3 loop reads CASSITSGPYNEQFF. In DNA, the CDR3 is TGTGCCAGCAGCATTACTAGCGGACCCTACAATGAGCAGTTCTTC. The rearrangement uses TRBV5-4 and TRBJ2-1; 8 bases are a match to TRBD2. Trimming cost V 4 bases and J 2 bases; bases outside gene matches: 5. The germline V gene has CDR1 SGHNT and CDR2 YYREEE (reference sequence). The CDR3 consists of 15 residues.

The V and J genes are TRBV7-2 and TRBJ2-5; the match to TRBD2 covers 9 bases. Germline lookup yields CDR1 SGHTA and CDR2 FQGNSA. CDR3 length: 13 amino acids. V was clipped by 2 bases and J by 5 bases; unmatched bases: 0. The CDR3 here is CASSLLAGETQYF. The CDR3, as DNA: TGTGCCAGCAGCTTACTAGCGGGGGAGACCCAGTACTTC. Complete variable domain (other parts from reference TRBV7-2 and TRBJ2-5): GAGVSQSPSNKVTEKGKDVELRCDPISGHTALYWYRQSLGQGLEFLIYFQGNSAPDKSGLPSDRFSAERTGGSVSTLTIQRTQQEDSAVYLCASSLLAGETQYFGPGTRLLVL.

This chain connects TRBV7-9 to TRBJ2-5; TRBD2 matches at 7 bases. Trimming removed 2 bases from V and 2 bases from J; junction bases left unmatched: 8. CDR3 size: 16 residues. Looked up from germline, CDR1 is SEHNR and CDR2 is FQNEAQ (reference sequence). The CDR3 sequence: CASSLPLTSNQETQYF. For the CDR3, the DNA is TGTGCCAGCAGCTTACCCCTGACTAGCAATCAAGAGACCCAGTACTTC. Together with reference TRBV7-9 and TRBJ2-5, the CDR3 gives the full variable domain: DTGVSQNPRHKITKRGQNVTFRCDPISEHNRLYWYRQTLGQGPEFLTYFQNEAQLEKSRLLSDRFSAERPKGSFSTLEIQRTEQGDSAMYLCASSLPLTSNQETQYFGPGTRLLVL.

The rearrangement uses TRBV6-6 and TRBJ1-1, with 7 positions matching TRBD1. The J segment lost 0 bases and the V segment lost 4 bases, leaving 5 bases of the junction unmatched. CDR3 length equals 15 residues. The germline V gene has CDR1 MNHNY and CDR2 SVGAGI (reference sequence). The CDR3: CASSSEDRLNTEAFF. CDR3 DNA sequence: TGTGCCAGCAGTTCCGAGGACAGGTTGAACACTGAAGCTTTCTTT.

Only one count was recorded for this clone. The J gene is TRBJ2-4, the V gene TRBV4-3; the D is unclear. From germline, CDR1 is LGHNA and CDR2 YSLEER. The CDR3 loop spans 15 amino acids. Trimming removed 1 base at V and 0 bases at J, with 7 bases between. The CDR3 spells CASSQVILAKNIQYF. The CDR3 DNA sequence: TGCGCCAGCAGCCAAGTCATACTAGCCAAAAACATTCAGTACTTC.

This clone was detected only a few times. The V call is TRBV10-3, the J call TRBJ1-6; 9 bases are shared with TRBD1. The V and J ends lost 10 bases and 7 bases, in that order; junction bases with no gene match: 5. Germline V gene lookup returns CDR1 ENHRY and CDR2 SYGVKD. The CDR3 totals 13 residues. The CDR3 DNA reads as TGTGCCACGCGGGACAGGGAAAATTCACCCCTCCACTTT. It encodes CATRDRENSPLHF.

The chain recombines TRBV2 with TRBJ2-2, with D tentatively TRBD2 (5 bases). This CDR3 is 14 amino acids long. V dropped 8 bases and J dropped 0 bases, with 10 bases sitting between them. The germline CDR1 and CDR2 sequences are SNHLY and FYNNEI. DNA for the CDR3: TGTGCCAGCGGCAGCGGCGCGAACACCGGGGAGCTGTTTTTT. It yields the protein CASGSGANTGELFF.

The chain joins TRBV10-3 to TRBJ1-1, with D possibly being TRBD1 (6 bases). The CDR3 sequence is 13 residues long. Germline loops: CDR1 ENHRY, CDR2 SYGVKD. V dropped 10 bases and J dropped 1 base, with 13 bases sitting between them. The CDR3 DNA reads as TGTGCCACCAACAGGGACCCGAACACTGAAGCTTTCTTT. Protein sequence: CATNRDPNTEAFF.

The rearrangement joins TRBV10-1 to TRBJ2-2; 7 nucleotides agree with TRBD2. This CDR3 is built from 17 residues. Germline V gene data show CDR1 as WNHNN and CDR2 as SYGVQD (reference sequence). Trimming removed 9 bases from V and 1 base from J; junction bases left unmatched: 14. Here the CDR3 reads CARPPRSGVENTGELFF. The DNA for the CDR3 is TGCGCCAGGCCGCCCCGCAGCGGGGTCGAGAACACCGGGGAGCTGTTTTTT.

The J gene is TRBJ2-7, the V gene TRBV2; D is possibly TRBD2 (6 bases). Germline values: CDR1 SNHLY, CDR2 FYNNEI. The length of the CDR3 is 13 residues. V lost 8 bases to trimming and J lost 6 bases, with 17 bases between them. The CDR3 reads CASLEQRALEQYF. CDR3 nucleotide sequence: TGTGCCAGCTTGGAACAGCGGGCTCTCGAGCAGTACTTC.

For the CDR3, the DNA is TGTGCCAGCAGCCAAGGGGCTGGGGGACTAGCCCACAATGAGCAGTTCTTC. Protein product: CASSQGAGGLAHNEQFF. This chain joins TRBV4-2 and TRBJ2-1, with 9 bases lining up with TRBD2. This CDR3 has 17 residues. Germline V gene sequence: CDR1 LGHNA, CDR2 YNFKEQ. The junction had 9 bases not matched to a gene; V was cut back by 1 base and J by 5 bases.

This chain links TRBV15 with TRBJ2-7; 8 bases match TRBD1. The CDR3 has 14 residues. Unmatched junction bases numbered 7, after V lost 2 bases and J lost 7 bases. Germline V gene lookup returns CDR1 LNHNV and CDR2 YYDKDF (reference sequence). The CDR3 coding sequence is TGTGCCACCAGCAGAAGGACAGGGAGAGGGGAGCAGTACTTC. Amino acid sequence: CATSRRTGRGEQYF. Full variable domain (outside the CDR3, taken from reference TRBV15 and TRBJ2-7): DAMVIQNPRYQVTQFGKPVTLSCSQTLNHNVMYWYQQKSSQAPKLLFHYYDKDFNNEADTPDNFQSRRPNTSFCFLDIRSPGLGDTAMYLCATSRRTGRGEQYFGPGTRLTVT.

The chain employs TRBV7-9 and TRBJ2-6; no firm D call. The CDR3 has 15 amino acids. Trimming pared 5 bases from V and 4 bases from J, leaving 12 bases between. From germline, CDR1 is SEHNR and CDR2 FQNEAQ (reference sequence). The CDR3 here is CASSGLLSGANVLTF. CDR3 in DNA: TGTGCCAGCAGCGGCCTCCTTTCCGGGGCCAACGTCCTGACTTTC.

V usage is TRBV7-2 and J usage is TRBJ2-7, with 7 bases fitting TRBD1. The CDR3 has 15 residues. J was trimmed by 3 bases and V by 2 bases; bases with no gene match: 7. CDR1 and CDR2 from the germline V gene are SGHTA and FQGNSA. This CDR3 is CASSLPRTGIYEQYF. CDR3 sequence (DNA): TGTGCCAGCAGCTTACCCCGGACAGGCATCTACGAGCAGTACTTC.

The rearrangement joins TRBV4-2 to TRBJ2-3; a possible D gene is TRBD2 (7 bases). The CDR3 covers 14 residues. Looked up from germline, CDR1 is LGHNA and CDR2 is YNFKEQ. Trimming stripped 3 bases from V and 4 bases from J, with 11 bases between. CDR3 nucleotides: TGTGCCAGCAGCCAGAGGGGGGGGGCAGATACGCAGTATTTT. This codes for CASSQRGGADTQYF.

The V call is TRBV7-3, the J call TRBJ1-3, with a weak D call TRBD1 (5 bases). The V gene's germline CDR1 is SGHTA and CDR2 FQGTGA. The V end was cut by 3 bases, the J end by 0 bases, with 6 bases between. This CDR3 spans 14 amino acids. CDR3 sequence (DNA): TGTGCCAGCAGCTTGACAGACTCTGGAAACACCATATATTTT. Amino acid sequence: CASSLTDSGNTIYF.

The chain links TRBV10-3 to TRBJ2-7; tentatively, D is TRBD2 (5 bases). Trimming removed 6 bases at V and 3 bases at J, with 12 bases between. This CDR3 is 13 amino acids long. The germline V gene encodes CDR1 ENHRY and CDR2 SYGVKD. CDR3 sequence reads: CAIRKEAIYEQYF. In DNA, the CDR3 is TGTGCCATCAGAAAGGAGGCGATCTACGAGCAGTACTTC.

The chain couples TRBV11-2 to TRBJ2-7, with D possibly being TRBD1 (6 bases). Looked up from germline, CDR1 is SGHAT and CDR2 is FQNNGV. The CDR3 extends over 13 amino acids. Trimming took off 4 bases at V and 1 base at J, with 8 bases between the two ends. In DNA, the CDR3 is TGTGCCAGCAGCTCGGGACAATCCTACGAGCAGTACTTC. It specifies CASSSGQSYEQYF.

This clone was observed a few times. This sequence joins TRBV4-3 and TRBJ2-5; 13 bases are shared with TRBD2. Germline CDR1 LGHNA, CDR2 YSLEER. The CDR3 runs to 15 residues. V dropped 4 bases and J dropped 3; count of bases not matched to a gene: 2. DNA of the CDR3: TGCGCCAGCAGCCGAGGACTAGCGGGGGAAGAGACCCAGTACTTC. Amino acids: CASSRGLAGEETQYF.

This rearrangement joins TRBV7-2 to TRBJ2-1, with 8 bases lining up with TRBD2. The CDR3 runs 12 residues. Germline V gene data show CDR1 as SGHTA and CDR2 as FQGNSA. The V and J ends lost 5 bases and 9 bases, in that order; junction bases with no gene match: 3. CDR3 amino acids: CASSDRGGEQFF. The CDR3 coding sequence is TGTGCCAGCAGCGACCGGGGGGGTGAGCAGTTCTTC.

The CDR3 sequence is CASSRAGTSGSETDTQYF. The CDR3 DNA reads as TGTGCCAGCTCACGTGCCGGGACTAGCGGGAGTGAAACAGATACGCAGTATTTT. V gene TRBV18 combines with J gene TRBJ2-3; 14 nucleotides align to TRBD2. J was trimmed by 3 bases and V by 4 bases; bases with no gene match: 9. CDR3 size: 18 residues. CDR1 and CDR2 (germline): KGHSH, LQKENI.

CDR3 residues: CSASAADTQYF. The CDR3 DNA sequence: TGCAGTGCTAGTGCGGCAGATACGCAGTATTTT. This sequence joins TRBV20-1 and TRBJ2-3, with D hard to call. Germline loops: CDR1 DFQATT, CDR2 SNEGSKA (reference sequence). The CDR3 length is 11 residues. Trimming removed 3 bases at V and 4 bases at J, with 5 bases between.